This T cell receptor beta chain was found in a study of T cells in Graves' hyperthyroidism and ophthalmopathy. Out of approximately 10 ml of fresh peripheral blood came the PBMCs. The V end lost 5 bases, the J end lost 3 bases, and 8 bases lay between the germline ends. Germline CDR1 reads SGHTA; CDR2 reads FQGTGA. The CDR3 totals 13 residues. TCR beta CDR3 regions were amplified from RNA. Carried out on the TCR CDR3, a first-round RT-PCR used the HTBI primer set. MiXCR was run by TCRdb on the multiplex PCR reads, yielding one entry per CDR3 protein. The table lists over 120,000 distinct CDR3 sequences, approximately 24% of them singletons, with 67% in the top ten.

This chain joins TRBV7-3 and TRBJ1-5; D remains unclear. Sequences were obtained from blood. This receptor was identified in a woman in her forties or fifties with Graves' hyperthyroidism that later progressed to Graves' ophthalmopathy. DNA of the CDR3: TGTGCCAGCAGCCAGTGGGCCAATCAGCCCCAGCATTTT. Translated, it gives CASSQWANQPQHF.